The 27 T cell receptor beta chains listed next were all sequenced from one sample in a study of identical twins. TCRdb reanalysed the 5' RACE reads using MiXCR and keeps one entry per CDR3 protein. The table has around 470,000 distinct CDR3 sequences, approximately 14% seen once; the top ten hold around 0.52%. The same specimen was also included in a second study, on yellow fever vaccine responses in identical twins.

Material: CD4+ T cells sorted from blood. Source of these receptors: a young woman in good health.

The chain uses TRBV20-1 and TRBJ2-3; TRBD2 matches 9 bases. With V trimmed by 5 bases and J by 2 bases, 11 bases remained unmatched. In germline, CDR1 is DFQATT, CDR2 SNEGSKA (reference sequence). The CDR3 has 16 amino acids. The CDR3 nucleotides are TGCAGTGCTCTGGGGGCGGGGGGGCCGGCCACAGATACGCAGTATTTT. Translating it yields CSALGAGGPATDTQYF.

This clonotype was detected ten times or more. The rearrangement joins TRBV28 to TRBJ2-5; 9 bases are a match to TRBD2. There are 16 residues in the CDR3. In germline, CDR1 is MDHEN, CDR2 SYDVKM. The V segment lost 3 bases and the J segment 2 bases; nucleotides outside the gene matches: 7. The CDR3: CASSFVSGGLQETQYF. The DNA for the CDR3 is TGTGCCAGCAGTTTCGTTAGCGGGGGACTACAAGAGACCCAGTACTTC.

In this sample, this clonotype turned up a few times. The chain employs TRBV2 and TRBJ1-6; TRBD1 might be the D (5 bases). Germline CDR1 SNHLY, CDR2 FYNNEI. V lost 6 bases and J lost 9, with 27 bases in between. The CDR3 covers 18 residues. CDR3 sequence (DNA): TGTGCCAGCAGAGCTATCGGGGCTCCTAATTCCGTAGCTTCACCCCTCCACTTT. Residues: CASRAIGAPNSVASPLHF.

In this sample, this clonotype turned up a few times. The rearrangement links TRBV6-6 to TRBJ2-7, with a possible D match to TRBD2 (5 bases). The length of the CDR3 is 11 residues. V lost 10 bases, J lost 4 bases, and 11 bases lay in between. Germline CDR1 reads MNHNY; CDR2 reads SVGAGI (reference sequence). The CDR3 region has the DNA TGTGCCACCTTCGGGGATTACGAGCAGTACTTC. This sequence encodes CATFGDYEQYF.

This clonotype turned up a few times. The V gene is TRBV18, the J gene TRBJ2-7, with D hard to call. Germline V gives CDR1 KGHSH, CDR2 LQKENI. The CDR3 has 15 residues. Trimming stripped 0 bases from V and 5 bases from J, with 14 bases between. Here the CDR3 reads CASSPPSRALHEQYF. In DNA, the CDR3 is TGTGCCAGCTCACCACCGAGTAGGGCGTTGCACGAGCAGTACTTC.

The CDR3 protein is CASSSYTVVTYNEQFF. The CDR3 region has the DNA TGTGCCAGCAGTTCGTATACGGTGGTTACCTACAATGAGCAGTTCTTC. The chain combines TRBV12-3 or TRBV12-4 with TRBJ2-1; no firm D call. The CDR3 covers 16 residues. The V end was cut by 4 bases, the J end by 2 bases, with 15 bases between.

Only a few counts were recorded for this clonotype. The chain's CDR3 is CAISERNQETQYF. In DNA, the CDR3 is TGTGCCATCTCGGAGCGGAACCAAGAGACCCAGTACTTC. This sequence joins TRBV10-3 and TRBJ2-5; maybe TRBD2 (5 bases). The CDR3 runs 13 residues. Germline V CDR1 and CDR2: ENHRY, SYGVKD. V lost 8 bases and J lost 0, with 10 bases in between.

This clonotype occurred many times. This chain joins TRBV29-1 and TRBJ2-3; D ambiguous. V was pared by 4 bases and J by 0 bases, with 14 bases between. CDR1 and CDR2 (germline): SQVTM, ANQGSEA. The length of the CDR3 is 15 residues. Here the CDR3 reads CSVAGTGTSTDTQYF. CDR3 nucleotide sequence: TGCAGCGTTGCCGGCACCGGCACTAGCACAGATACGCAGTATTTT.

This clonotype was detected only a few times. The chain is built from TRBV7-2 and TRBJ1-1, with D hard to call. The CDR3 extends over 12 amino acids. Trimming took 2 bases from V and 8 from J, leaving 9 bases between them. Germline V gene sequence: CDR1 SGHTA, CDR2 FQGNSA. The CDR3 here is CASSLNKAEAFF. CDR3 coding DNA: TGTGCCAGCAGCTTAAATAAGGCAGAAGCTTTCTTT. The whole variable domain, filled in from reference TRBV7-2 and TRBJ1-1, reads GAGVSQSPSNKVTEKGKDVELRCDPISGHTALYWYRQSLGQGLEFLIYFQGNSAPDKSGLPSDRFSAERTGGSVSTLTIQRTQQEDSAVYLCASSLNKAEAFFGQGTRLTVV.

This clonotype came up a few times. J is TRBJ1-6 and V is TRBV11-3; a weak D match, TRBD1 (5 bases). Germline loops: CDR1 SGHNT, CDR2 YENEEA. V lost 5 bases, J lost 9 bases, and 11 bases lay in between. This CDR3 is 13 amino acids long. The chain's CDR3 is CASSSRAGSPLHF. As DNA, the CDR3 is TGTGCCAGCAGCAGCAGGGCCGGTTCACCCCTCCACTTT.

This clonotype was picked up a small number of times. The junction shows a germline mismatch at one end, possibly a read error. V usage is TRBV5-1 and J usage is TRBJ2-3; TRBD2 aligns across 8 bases. CDR1 and CDR2 from the germline V gene are SGHRS and YFSETQ. This CDR3 comprises 16 residues. The CDR3 is CASSLVPRGGADTQYF. The CDR3, as DNA: TGCGCAAGCAGCTTGGTCCCTCGGGGGGGCGCAGATACGCAGTATTTT.

Only a few counts were recorded for this clonotype. The chain couples TRBV9 to TRBJ2-1; no firm D call. Germline V gene sequence: CDR1 SGDLS, CDR2 YYNGEE. The CDR3 is 15 residues long. Trimming removed 2 bases from V and 9 bases from J, with 18 bases in between. The CDR3 loop reads CASSVGVAIQSEQFF. The CDR3 bases are TGTGCCAGCAGCGTGGGTGTGGCAATCCAGAGTGAGCAGTTCTTC.

The V gene is TRBV29-1, the J gene TRBJ2-3; 9 nucleotides agree with TRBD2. The germline CDR1 and CDR2 sequences are SQVTM and ANQGSEA. This CDR3 has 15 amino acids. The V segment lost 8 bases and the J segment 4 bases; nucleotides outside the gene matches: 13. The CDR3 is CSLRGSGGPSDTQYF. The CDR3 nucleotides read TGCAGCCTGAGAGGGAGCGGGGGGCCCTCAGATACGCAGTATTTT.

There are many counts of this clonotype. The V and J genes are TRBV24-1 and TRBJ2-3, with D perhaps being TRBD1 or TRBD2 (6 bases each). Per the germline V gene, CDR1 is KGHDR and CDR2 is SFDVKD. V gave up 4 bases and J gave up 4 bases, with 8 bases separating them. This CDR3 has 13 residues. The CDR3 sequence: CATSDGGPDTQYF. The DNA for the CDR3 is TGTGCCACCAGTGACGGGGGCCCAGATACGCAGTATTTT.

This clonotype turned up a few times. The rearrangement joins TRBV5-1 to TRBJ2-4; 7 nucleotides agree with TRBD1. The CDR3 runs to 14 residues. Per the germline V gene, CDR1 is SGHRS and CDR2 is YFSETQ. Germline trimming cut 0 bases from V and 8 bases from J; bases unmatched to any gene: 5. The CDR3 sequence: CASSLEGGRDIQYF. Here the CDR3 DNA reads TGCGCCAGCAGCTTGGAAGGGGGCCGTGACATTCAGTACTTC.

The chain combines TRBV7-8 with TRBJ2-5; a weak D match, TRBD2 (6 bases). This CDR3 contains 14 residues. The V and J ends lost 2 bases and 5 bases respectively, with 12 bases between them. Germline V gene sequence: CDR1 SGHVS, CDR2 FQNEAQ. In DNA form, the CDR3 reads TGTGCCAGCAGCTTAAACGGGAGAATGGAGACCCAGTACTTC. Its protein product is CASSLNGRMETQYF. Variable domain in full (rest from reference TRBV7-8 and TRBJ2-5): GAGVSQSPRYKVAKRGQDVALRCDPISGHVSLFWYQQALGQGPEFLTYFQNEAQLDKSGLPSDRFFAERPEGSVSTLKIQRTQQEDSAVYLCASSLNGRMETQYFGPGTRLLVL.

This clonotype was seen repeatedly, ten times or more. The rearrangement links TRBV28 to TRBJ2-7; a possible D gene is TRBD1 (5 bases). Germline CDR1 is MDHEN and CDR2 is SYDVKM. The CDR3 loop spans 16 amino acids. Trimming left V 5 bases short and J 7 bases short, with 24 bases between. This chain's CDR3 is CASSVNADSHPGEQYF. The CDR3 DNA reads TGTGCCAGCAGTGTGAACGCAGACAGTCACCCTGGGGAGCAGTACTTC. The full variable domain, rest sourced from reference TRBV28 and TRBJ2-7, is DVKVTQSSRYLVKRTGEKVFLECVQDMDHENMFWYRQDPGLGLRLIYFSYDVKMKEKGDIPEGYSVSREKKERFSLILESASTNQTSMYLCASSVNADSHPGEQYFGPGTRLTVT.

This clonotype was recorded a few times. This chain links TRBV9 with TRBJ2-1; 15 nucleotides agree with TRBD2. The CDR3 consists of 19 residues. Germline CDR1 reads SGDLS; CDR2 reads YYNGEE. V shed 0 bases, J shed 6 bases, and the junction held 10 bases outside the gene matches. The CDR3, as DNA: TGTGCCAGCAGCGTAGCTTTTCGGACTAGCGGGGGGGACCTCAATGAGCAGTTCTTC. The encoded protein is CASSVAFRTSGGDLNEQFF. Complete variable domain (other parts from reference TRBV9 and TRBJ2-1): DSGVTQTPKHLITATGQRVTLRCSPRSGDLSVYWYQQSLDQGLQFLIQYYNGEERAKGNILERFSAQQFPDLHSELNLSSLELGDSALYFCASSVAFRTSGGDLNEQFFGPGTRLTVL.

This clonotype was observed many times. J is TRBJ2-5 and V is TRBV24-1; 9 bases fit TRBD1. This CDR3 has 15 residues. CDR1 is KGHDR and CDR2 is SFDVKD in the germline V gene. J gave up 4 bases and V 6 bases, and 8 bases lay outside the gene matches. Here the CDR3 DNA reads TGTGCCACCAGTTATGGAACAGGGGGCATAGAGACCCAGTACTTC. Translation gives CATSYGTGGIETQYF.

This clonotype has more than one count but fewer than ten. This sequence joins TRBV11-2 and TRBJ2-1; TRBD1 might be the D (6 bases). The V gene lost 1 base and the J gene lost 1 base, with 17 bases spanning the gap. Germline V gene sequence: CDR1 SGHAT, CDR2 FQNNGV. This CDR3 spans 18 amino acids. The CDR3 protein is CASSLGTGFRGSYNEQFF. CDR3 sequence (DNA): TGTGCCAGCAGCTTAGGGACGGGGTTCAGGGGATCCTACAATGAGCAGTTCTTC.

The rearrangement uses TRBV20-1 and TRBJ2-1; D remains ambiguous. The CDR3 is made up of 15 amino acids. Trimming removed 0 bases at V and 0 bases at J, with 9 bases between. Per the germline V gene, CDR1 is DFQATT and CDR2 is SNEGSKA (reference sequence). The CDR3 DNA follows: TGCAGTGCTAGAGATCTTCCCGGCTCCTACAATGAGCAGTTCTTC. This codes for CSARDLPGSYNEQFF.

Concerning this clonotype: A much larger clone lies a single base off, so this may be a read error. The V and J genes are TRBV7-9 and TRBJ2-2, with D unresolved. The germline V gene encodes CDR1 SEHNR and CDR2 FQNEAQ (reference sequence). V lost 5 bases and J 10 bases, leaving 14 bases between the germline ends. The CDR3 runs to 13 residues. The CDR3 is CASSIEVAVELFF. For the CDR3, the DNA is TGTGCCAGCAGCATCGAGGTGGCCGTGGAGCTGTTTTTT.

CDR3 in DNA: TGCAGTGTCTTGACAGGGGGTGGAGAGCAGTACTTC. As protein: CSVLTGGGEQYF. J is TRBJ2-7 and V is TRBV20-1, with 9 positions matching TRBD1. Germline V CDR1 and CDR2: DFQATT, SNEGSKA (reference sequence). The CDR3 spans 12 residues. Trimming took 7 bases from V and 7 from J; bases not matched to a gene: 8.

There are many counts of this clonotype. This chain joins TRBV12-3 or TRBV12-4 and TRBJ2-3; possibly TRBD2 for D (5 bases). The CDR3 contains 13 residues. Trimming pared 2 bases from V and 8 bases from J, leaving 11 bases between. This CDR3 is CASSLNHEGTQYF. DNA of the CDR3: TGTGCCAGCAGTTTAAATCACGAGGGTACGCAGTATTTT.

This clonotype was detected a few times. This chain connects TRBV5-1 to TRBJ2-3; TRBD1 agrees at 7 bases. Trimming removed 4 bases from V and 6 bases from J; junction bases left unmatched: 14. Germline lookup yields CDR1 SGHRS and CDR2 YFSETQ. The CDR3 totals 16 residues. CDR3 in DNA: TGCGCCAGCAGCCTAGCTCGGGACAGCCTCACGGATACGCAGTATTTT. Protein: CASSLARDSLTDTQYF.

The CDR3 is CSVEPTKTYEQYF. In DNA form, the CDR3 reads TGCAGCGTCGAACCGACAAAAACCTACGAGCAGTACTTC. The chain joins TRBV29-1 to TRBJ2-7; no reliable D call. This CDR3 is 13 amino acids long. Trimming removed 6 bases at V and 2 bases at J, with 14 bases between. Germline lookup yields CDR1 SQVTM and CDR2 ANQGSEA.

The chain combines TRBV23-1 with TRBJ1-5, with 8 bases identical to TRBD1. TRBV23-1 is known as an ORF, though its function is uncertain. Germline trimming cut 10 bases from V and 0 bases from J; bases unmatched to any gene: 8. The CDR3 spans 15 residues. The CDR3 here is CATPQGDLSNQPQHF. The CDR3 bases are TGCGCCACCCCACAGGGGGATCTTAGCAATCAGCCCCAGCATTTT.